These 7 T cell receptor beta chains were all obtained from the same sample, sequenced in a study of CD8+CD57+ T cells in acquired aplastic anemia. Patients picked for sequencing had shown CD8+CD57+ cell expansion detected by flow cytometry. Using genomic DNA as the template, TCR beta VDJ and CDR3 profiling was carried out. TCRdb reprocessed the reads via MiXCR and lists one record per CDR3 protein. Seen here are about 250,000 distinct CDR3 sequences, 47% observed once, and the top ten hold 7.8%. Sequenced sample: sorted CD4+, CD8+, or CD8+CD57+ T cells (not recorded which) from PBMCs. Receptors were obtained from a human donor with aplastic anemia.

About this clonotype: A much larger clone sits a single nucleotide away, making a read error possible. The chain links TRBV4-3 to TRBJ2-7; 7 nucleotides align to TRBD2. In germline, CDR1 is LGHNA, CDR2 YSLEER. There are 14 residues in the CDR3. CDR3 region: CASGQDREGYEQYF. The DNA of the CDR3 is TGCGCCAGCGGCCAAGATAGGGAGGGCTACGAGCAGTACTTC.

The J gene is TRBJ2-4, the V gene TRBV6-6; weak D call: TRBD1 (6 bases). V was cut by 11 bases and J by 1 base, with 12 bases left in between. In germline, CDR1 is MNHNY, CDR2 SVGAGI (reference sequence). The CDR3 consists of 13 residues. The CDR3: CAAGVRAKNIQYF. The DNA for the CDR3 is TGTGCCGCAGGGGTTCGCGCCAAAAACATTCAGTACTTC.

Remarks on this clonotype: A much larger clone sits a single nucleotide away, making a read error possible. Likely a read error: the CDR3 ends without its conserved phenylalanine or tryptophan. The CDR3 nucleotides read TGTGCCAGCAGCTCCGGTCGGGAGGAACTGTTTCTT. Translating it yields CASSSGREELFL. J is TRBJ1-4 and V is TRBV5-1; no reliable D call. From germline, CDR1 is SGHRS and CDR2 YFSETQ. CDR3 length: 12 amino acids.

This chain joins TRBV14 and TRBJ1-4; tentative D call: TRBD1 (6 bases). The CDR3 loop spans 13 amino acids. Trimming stripped 6 bases from V and 8 bases from J, with 13 bases between. Looked up from germline, CDR1 is SGHDN and CDR2 is FVKESK. DNA for the CDR3: TGTGCCAGCAGTTTAACAGGGCCAGAAAAACTGTTTTTT. This translates into CASSLTGPEKLFF.

This chain uses TRBV27 with TRBJ2-7; 10 positions agree with TRBD1. Trimming at V came to 7 bases and at J to 3 bases, leaving 6 bases not matched to a gene. CDR3 size: 14 residues. Germline V gives CDR1 MNHEY, CDR2 SMNVEV (reference sequence). The CDR3 bases are TGTGCCAGCAAACCGGGACAGGGGTACTACGAGCAGTACTTC. Protein product: CASKPGQGYYEQYF.

This chain connects TRBV24-1 to TRBJ1-2; no firm D call. The V gene's germline CDR1 is KGHDR and CDR2 SFDVKD. The CDR3 contains 12 residues. V was cut by 3 bases and J by 6 bases, with 7 bases left in between. CDR3 sequence (DNA): TGTGCCACCAGTGATCCTGGGCATGGCTACACCTTC. It encodes CATSDPGHGYTF.

The chain has TRBV25-1 and TRBJ1-5; D not resolved. V lost 5 bases and J 9 bases, leaving 17 bases between the germline ends. The CDR3 has 14 amino acids. The germline V gene encodes CDR1 MGHDK and CDR2 SYGVNS. In nucleotides, the CDR3 is TGTGCCAGCAGTACATTGGGCACCCTCACGCCCCAGCATTTT. Its translation is CASSTLGTLTPQHF.